This TCR beta chain emerged from a study of T-cell reconstitution after alpha-beta-depleted transplantation in children. For TCRbeta, the library was prepared with unique molecular identifiers. Via MiXCR, TCRdb re-called the PCR reads, giving one row per CDR3 protein. The sample records approximately 590,000 distinct CDR3 sequences, roughly a tenth being singletons. Ten or more counts support this clonotype. This CDR3 has 16 amino acids. The germline V gene encodes CDR1 LGHNA and CDR2 YSLEER. Trimming left V 1 base short and J 4 bases short, with 15 bases between. The rearrangement uses TRBV4-3 and TRBJ2-3, with D perhaps TRBD1 (7 bases). The source material was PBMCs from the stem cell graft donor, sampled from the stem cell graft. The sequence came from a human donor who donated a stem cell graft to a child with acute myeloid leukemia. CDR3 bases: TGCGCCAGCAGCCAAGCGACAGGGAGGAGGTCAGATACGCAGTATTTT. This codes for CASSQATGRRSDTQYF.